These 29 T cell receptor beta chains were sequenced from one sample in a study of blood T cell repertoires in COVID-19. The repertoire was sequenced with immunoSEQ multiplex PCR; TCRdb's copy has only in-frame clones and lacks some. This table holds roughly 250,000 clones, approximately 85% found once. Sequenced: peripheral blood. The receptors were gathered from a human donor with COVID-19, enrolled during active disease. The donor label of this sample is uncertain.

This sequence joins TRBV7-2 and TRBJ1-2; TRBD1 matches at 10 bases. J was trimmed by 7 bases and V by 7 bases; bases with no gene match: 9. CDR1 and CDR2 (germline): SGHTA, FQGNSA. The CDR3 sequence is 14 residues long. The CDR3, as DNA: TGTGCCAGCACTATAGACAGGGGGCTGTTTGGCTACACCTTC. It is translated as CASTIDRGLFGYTF.

V gene TRBV7-9 combines with J gene TRBJ2-7, with a tentative D call TRBD1 (5 bases). This CDR3 has 14 residues. Germline V lookup: CDR1 SEHNR, CDR2 FQNEAQ (reference sequence). V dropped 1 base and J dropped 1 base, with 8 bases sitting between them. CDR3 loop: CASSLGTGSYEQYF. CDR3 bases: TGTGCCAGCAGCTTAGGTACAGGTTCCTACGAGCAGTACTTC.

Here the CDR3 reads CASSKGQVPYGNQPQHF. The CDR3 DNA reads as TGTGCCAGCAGTAAAGGACAGGTGCCTTACGGCAATCAGCCCCAGCATTTT. The chain combines TRBV28 with TRBJ1-5, with 7 bases matching TRBD1. The CDR3 runs to 17 residues. Germline CDR1 MDHEN, CDR2 SYDVKM. The V and J ends lost 5 bases and 2 bases, in that order; junction bases with no gene match: 12. Full variable domain (missing parts from reference TRBV28 and TRBJ1-5): DVKVTQSSRYLVKRTGEKVFLECVQDMDHENMFWYRQDPGLGLRLIYFSYDVKMKEKGDIPEGYSVSREKKERFSLILESASTNQTSMYLCASSKGQVPYGNQPQHFGDGTRLSIL.

The rearrangement uses TRBV10-3 and TRBJ1-1, with 7 bases lining up with TRBD1. The germline V gene has CDR1 ENHRY and CDR2 SYGVKD. Trimming at V came to 4 bases and at J to 1 base, leaving 0 bases not matched to a gene. CDR3 length: 13 amino acids. CDR3 nucleotides: TGTGCCATCAGTGGACAGGGGAACACTGAAGCTTTCTTT. Protein product: CAISGQGNTEAFF.

The V call is TRBV12-3 or TRBV12-4, the J call TRBJ2-7; 7 positions agree with TRBD1. After removal of 6 bases from V and 2 bases from J, the junction contained 4 bases not matched to a gene. This CDR3 has 13 residues. CDR3 in DNA: TGTGCCAGCAGCCTTGACAGGGCCTACGAGCAGTACTTC. Its translation is CASSLDRAYEQYF.

This clone appeared a few times. The rearrangement links TRBV28 to TRBJ2-7, with a weak D call TRBD1 (6 bases). Between the trimmed V and J ends, which lost 6 bases and 6 bases, there was a span of 18 bases. Per germline, CDR1 MDHEN and CDR2 SYDVKM. The CDR3 extends over 14 amino acids. The CDR3 here is CASSPPSRGGEQYF. In nucleotides, the CDR3 is TGTGCCAGCAGCCCCCCCAGCAGGGGCGGCGAGCAGTACTTC. Drawing the rest from reference TRBV28 and TRBJ2-7, the complete variable domain is DVKVTQSSRYLVKRTGEKVFLECVQDMDHENMFWYRQDPGLGLRLIYFSYDVKMKEKGDIPEGYSVSREKKERFSLILESASTNQTSMYLCASSPPSRGGEQYFGPGTRLTVT.

V usage is TRBV28 and J usage is TRBJ2-4, with 14 positions matching TRBD2. V lost 6 bases, J lost 10 bases, and 5 bases stayed unmatched. The CDR3 totals 14 residues. Germline V gene sequence: CDR1 MDHEN, CDR2 SYDVKM. The CDR3 DNA reads as TGTGCCAGCAGACCGGGACTAGCGGGAGCTATTCAGTACTTC. This gives the protein CASRPGLAGAIQYF.

The chain combines TRBV4-1 with TRBJ1-1, with a tentative D call TRBD1 (6 bases). Trimming took 7 bases from V and 1 from J, leaving 10 bases between them. Germline V gene lookup returns CDR1 MGHRA and CDR2 YSYEKL. The CDR3 is 13 residues long. DNA for the CDR3: TGCGCCAGCACCTGGGGACAGAACACTGAAGCTTTCTTT. Residues: CASTWGQNTEAFF.

Ten or more counts support this clone. The chain employs TRBV5-6 and TRBJ2-2, with TRBD2 matching 8 bases. CDR3 length equals 18 residues. Germline CDR1 reads SGHDT; CDR2 reads YYEEEE. V shed 0 bases and J 3 bases; nucleotides not matched to a gene: 10. The CDR3 region has the DNA TGTGCCAGCAGCTTGGAGACTAGCGAAGCGCCTGACACCGGGGAGCTGTTTTTT. Translating it yields CASSLETSEAPDTGELFF. The full variable domain, with the rest looked up from reference TRBV5-6 and TRBJ2-2, is DAGVTQSPTHLIKTRGQQVTLRCSPKSGHDTVSWYQQALGQGPQFIFQYYEEEERQRGNFPDRFSGHQFPNYSSELNVNALLLGDSALYLCASSLETSEAPDTGELFFGEGSRLTVL.

The chain combines TRBV5-1 with TRBJ2-3; no clear D. Germline assignment: CDR1 SGHRS and CDR2 YFSETQ. The V and J ends lost 4 bases and 0 bases respectively, with 6 bases between them. This CDR3 comprises 13 residues. This CDR3 reads CASSPISTDTQYF. The CDR3 DNA is TGCGCCAGCAGCCCCATTAGCACAGATACGCAGTATTTT.

This chain links TRBV7-2 with TRBJ1-1; D gene uncertain. The CDR3 totals 15 residues. The germline V and J ends were trimmed by 5 bases and 1 base, with 14 bases remaining between them. Germline lookup yields CDR1 SGHTA and CDR2 FQGNSA. CDR3 protein: CASSGAGEWNTEAFF. The DNA of the CDR3 is TGTGCCAGCAGCGGAGCGGGTGAGTGGAACACTGAAGCTTTCTTT.

V is TRBV6-2 or TRBV6-3 and J is TRBJ1-1, with D perhaps matching TRBD1 (6 bases). From germline, CDR1 is MNHEY and CDR2 SVGEGT. The ends were cut back, 2 bases at V and 7 bases at J, with 11 bases in the middle. This CDR3 has 13 amino acids. In DNA, the CDR3 is TGTGCCAGCAGTTACCTGCCACAGGGTGAAGCTTTCTTT. It encodes CASSYLPQGEAFF.

This clone was seen a handful of times. The genes are TRBV5-1 and TRBJ1-1, with D possibly matching TRBD1 (6 bases). V dropped 0 bases and J dropped 1 base, with 10 bases sitting between them. The germline V gene has CDR1 SGHRS and CDR2 YFSETQ. This CDR3 contains 15 residues. CDR3 loop: CASSLEGTQNTEAFF. The CDR3 DNA reads as TGCGCCAGCAGCTTGGAGGGGACACAGAACACTGAAGCTTTCTTT.

This clone was seen only a few times. This chain uses TRBV30 with TRBJ1-3, with D uncertain. The CDR3 totals 13 residues. V lost 2 bases, J lost 4 bases, and 9 bases lay in between. Germline lookup yields CDR1 GTSNPN and CDR2 SVGIG (reference sequence). The CDR3 region is CAWSRLQGNTIYF. CDR3 bases: TGTGCCTGGAGTCGACTCCAGGGAAACACCATATATTTT.

The chain couples TRBV4-2 to TRBJ2-2; maybe TRBD2 (6 bases). The ends were cut back, 4 bases at V and 4 bases at J, with 13 bases in the middle. CDR1 LGHNA and CDR2 YNFKEQ come from the germline V gene. This CDR3 contains 15 residues. The CDR3 spells CASSPRRRGTGELFF. For the CDR3, the DNA is TGTGCCAGCAGCCCCCGGAGGCGGGGCACCGGGGAGCTGTTTTTT.

The chain employs TRBV29-1 and TRBJ1-1; weak D call: TRBD1 (5 bases). Trimming shortened V by 1 base and J by 0 bases, and 15 bases separated the two germline ends. This CDR3 comprises 16 residues. CDR1 and CDR2 (germline): SQVTM, ANQGSEA. The CDR3: CSVEGQHTPMNTEAFF. Here the CDR3 DNA reads TGCAGCGTTGAAGGACAGCATACCCCTATGAACACTGAAGCTTTCTTT. Using reference TRBV29-1 and TRBJ1-1 for the parts outside the CDR3, the full variable domain is SAVISQKPSRDICQRGTSLTIQCQVDSQVTMMFWYRQQPGQSLTLIATANQGSEATYESGFVIDKFPISRPNLTFSTLTVSNMSPEDSSIYLCSVEGQHTPMNTEAFFGQGTRLTVV.

V gene TRBV30 combines with J gene TRBJ2-3, with TRBD2 matching over 12 bases. The CDR3 loop spans 14 amino acids. Germline values: CDR1 GTSNPN, CDR2 SVGIG (reference sequence). The V gene end was trimmed by 0 bases and the J gene end by 8 bases; junction bases not matched to a gene: 3. CDR3 region: CAWSVLAGGGTQYF. The CDR3 nucleotides read TGTGCCTGGAGTGTACTAGCGGGAGGTGGTACGCAGTATTTT.

The CDR3 is CASGPWTSGGQETQYF. The DNA for the CDR3 is TGTGCCAGCGGCCCCTGGACTAGCGGGGGCCAAGAGACCCAGTACTTC. J is TRBJ2-5 and V is TRBV2; 13 bases fit TRBD2. The length of the CDR3 is 16 residues. Germline assignment: CDR1 SNHLY and CDR2 FYNNEI. The V and J ends lost 8 bases and 1 base, in that order; junction bases with no gene match: 7.

This chain connects TRBV6-5 to TRBJ2-2; 9 nucleotides align to TRBD1. The trim removed 4 bases at V and 5 bases at J, leaving 5 bases unmatched. From germline, CDR1 is MNHEY and CDR2 SVGAGI. This CDR3 is built from 15 residues. As DNA, the CDR3 is TGTGCCAGCAGTTGGACAGGGGTCGGGACCGGGGAGCTGTTTTTT. It encodes CASSWTGVGTGELFF.

V is TRBV9 and J is TRBJ2-5; 13 nucleotides agree with TRBD2. The CDR3 has 15 amino acids. J lost 5 bases, V lost 1 base, and 2 bases had no gene match. Germline-derived CDR1 and CDR2 are SGDLS and YYNGEE. The CDR3 nucleotides are TGTGCCAGCAGCGTAACTAGCGGGAGGGCTGAGACCCAGTACTTC. Translated: CASSVTSGRAETQYF.

V usage is TRBV29-1 and J usage is TRBJ1-1, with 8 bases lining up with TRBD1. This CDR3 contains 14 residues. Germline CDR1 SQVTM, CDR2 ANQGSEA. Unmatched junction bases numbered 5, after V lost 5 bases and J lost 0 bases. The CDR3: CSVSPTGVNTEAFF. The CDR3 DNA is TGCAGCGTTTCCCCGACAGGGGTGAACACTGAAGCTTTCTTT.

This sequence joins TRBV7-2 and TRBJ1-4; 7 nucleotides match TRBD1. This CDR3 contains 15 residues. Losses at the gene ends were 5 bases for V and 8 bases for J; bases not matched to a gene: 11. Germline loops: CDR1 SGHTA, CDR2 FQGNSA. Written as DNA, the CDR3 is TGTGCCAGCAGCCCTACGTCGGCAGGGGGAGAAAAACTGTTTTTT. It translates to CASSPTSAGGEKLFF. Full variable domain (remainder filled in from reference TRBV7-2 and TRBJ1-4): GAGVSQSPSNKVTEKGKDVELRCDPISGHTALYWYRQSLGQGLEFLIYFQGNSAPDKSGLPSDRFSAERTGGSVSTLTIQRTQQEDSAVYLCASSPTSAGGEKLFFGSGTQLSVL.

This rearrangement joins TRBV19 to TRBJ1-3; no reliable D call. Trimming stripped 5 bases from V and 3 bases from J, with 11 bases between. Looked up from germline, CDR1 is LNHDA and CDR2 is SQIVND (reference sequence). This CDR3 is 14 amino acids long. CDR3 region: CASSPSVGGNTIYF. The CDR3 bases are TGTGCCAGTAGTCCCTCAGTTGGTGGAAACACCATATATTTT.

The V call is TRBV11-2, the J call TRBJ1-4; 8 bases agree with TRBD1. The CDR3 consists of 15 residues. V gave up 5 bases and J gave up 7 bases; unmatched junction bases: 9. In germline, CDR1 is SGHAT, CDR2 FQNNGV. CDR3 protein: CASSDGTGGSEKLFF. CDR3 in DNA: TGTGCCAGCAGCGACGGGACAGGCGGGAGTGAAAAACTGTTTTTT.

This sequence joins TRBV7-2 and TRBJ1-4; TRBD1 matches at 7 bases. This CDR3 has 14 amino acids. After removal of 5 bases from V and 6 bases from J, the junction contained 6 bases not matched to a gene. Germline values: CDR1 SGHTA, CDR2 FQGNSA. CDR3 sequence: CASSPGTADEKLFF. In DNA, the CDR3 is TGTGCCAGCAGCCCCGGGACAGCGGATGAAAAACTGTTTTTT.

V is TRBV7-8 and J is TRBJ2-1, with a possible D match to TRBD2 (6 bases). Trimming stripped 4 bases from V and 9 bases from J, with 19 bases between. Germline V CDR1 and CDR2: SGHVS, FQNEAQ. The CDR3 length is 15 residues. The CDR3 DNA sequence: TGTGCCAGCAGCTCCGAGCGGGCTAGGGAGTTTGAGCAGTTCTTC. Protein: CASSSERAREFEQFF.

The chain employs TRBV18 and TRBJ2-1, with 15 positions matching TRBD2. V dropped 6 bases and J dropped 2; count of bases not matched to a gene: 2. Germline lookup yields CDR1 KGHSH and CDR2 LQKENI. The CDR3 consists of 16 residues. CDR3 sequence reads: CASSGLAGGTYNEQFF. DNA for the CDR3: TGTGCCAGCTCTGGACTAGCGGGAGGGACCTACAATGAGCAGTTCTTC. The whole variable domain, filled in from reference TRBV18 and TRBJ2-1, reads NAGVMQNPRHLVRRRGQEARLRCSPMKGHSHVYWYRQLPEEGLKFMVYLQKENIIDESGMPKERFSAEFPKEGPSILRIQQVVRGDSAAYFCASSGLAGGTYNEQFFGPGTRLTVL.

This sequence joins TRBV5-4 and TRBJ2-3; 13 nucleotides align to TRBD2. The CDR3 sequence is 19 residues long. Per the germline V gene, CDR1 is SGHNT and CDR2 is YYREEE (reference sequence). V was pared by 4 bases and J by 2 bases, with 13 bases of the junction left unmatched. CDR3 amino acids: CASSPVGLAGLLHTDTQYF. Written as DNA, the CDR3 is TGTGCCAGCAGCCCGGTGGGACTAGCGGGACTTCTCCACACAGATACGCAGTATTTT.

J is TRBJ2-7 and V is TRBV18; 13 positions agree with TRBD2. Germline V gene data show CDR1 as KGHSH and CDR2 as LQKENI. V dropped 3 bases and J dropped 7; count of bases not matched to a gene: 12. CDR3 length equals 17 residues. CDR3 DNA sequence: TGTGCCAGCTCACCCGGACTAGCGGGAGCCCTCACTCCTGAGCAGTACTTC. Protein sequence: CASSPGLAGALTPEQYF.